The present T cell receptor beta chain was sequenced within a study of blood T cell repertoires in COVID-19. The wider study: The United States, Italy and Spain were the sources of the acute and convalescent COVID-19 samples. Sample material is recorded as cDNA or gDNA derived from T cells, B-cell-depleted T cells, or PBMCs.

Germline assignment: CDR1 SGHNT and CDR2 YENEEA. There are 15 residues in the CDR3. The V segment lost 4 bases and the J segment 3 bases; nucleotides outside the gene matches: 6. In the study's own analysis: Reference gene primer amplification in the assay estimated nucleated cell counts. TCRdb keeps only in-frame clones here, not all; method: immunoSEQ multiplex PCR. That table supplies the V and J calls and clone size; D and trimming were determined from the DNA. This sample yields over 250,000 clones, of which around three quarters are seen a single time; 2.5% to 4% belongs to the top ten. The receptor was isolated from an elderly woman with acute or convalescent COVID-19. The sequencing input was peripheral blood. This chain joins TRBV11-3 and TRBJ2-1; TRBD1 agrees at 7 bases. The CDR3 reads CASSCIRTGYNEQFF. The CDR3, as DNA: TGTGCCAGCAGCTGTATACGGACAGGCTACAATGAGCAGTTCTTC.